The table lists the clone carrying this TCR beta chain with a few counts. The data belong to a study of blood T cell repertoires in COVID-19. Study as a whole: PBMCs, B-cell-depleted T cells, or T cells provided the cDNA or gDNA that made up the material.

Germline V gene data show CDR1 as SGHRS and CDR2 as YFSETQ. The J segment lost 2 bases and the V segment lost 6 bases, leaving 6 bases of the junction unmatched. The CDR3 totals 15 residues. Assay used: immunoSEQ multiplex PCR; TCRdb lists only in-frame clones, some missing. Altogether nearly 110,000 clones are present, 70% to 80% being singletons, with the ten largest covering 5% to 8%. The sequence came from a man at least 80 years old with COVID-19, enrolled during active disease. The sample comprised peripheral blood. This sequence joins TRBV5-1 and TRBJ2-7; TRBD2 matches 12 bases. CDR3 residues: CASTKTSGRPYEQYF. The CDR3 DNA reads TGCGCCAGCACCAAAACTAGCGGGAGGCCCTACGAGCAGTACTTC.